The sequence of this TCR beta chain was determined in a study of blood T cell repertoires in COVID-19. Study at large: Acute and convalescent COVID-19 specimens originated in the United States, Italy and Spain. T cells, B-cell-depleted T cells, or PBMCs provided the cDNA or gDNA that served as material.

CDR3 length: 14 residues. CDR1 is LGHDT and CDR2 is YNNKEL in the germline V gene (reference sequence). V dropped 4 bases and J dropped 7; count of bases not matched to a gene: 5. Per the study methods: Amplification from reference gene primers served as the basis for estimated nucleated cell counts. The protocol was immunoSEQ multiplex PCR, while the TCRdb copy is restricted to in-frame clones and leaves out a portion. The DNA was the basis for D and trimming; V, J and clone size are from that table. This sample carries some 250,000 clones, 88% of them seen once, and the ten largest clones take about 0.7%.

The material sequenced was peripheral blood. The TCR originated in a human donor in a cohort sampled during active COVID-19. The genes are TRBV3-1 (or the pseudogene TRBV3-2) and TRBJ2-7, with TRBD2 matching over 12 bases. The CDR3 loop is CASSPSGRAWEQYF. CDR3 coding DNA: TGTGCCAGCAGCCCTAGCGGGAGGGCTTGGGAGCAGTACTTC.